This record concerns one TCR beta chain sequence. Its antigen remains unidentified. In TCRdb, the reads were re-called with MiXCR into one record per CDR3 protein. Found here are approximately 89,000 distinct CDR3 sequences, approximately 24% of them singletons; the top ten hold roughly 50%. CDR3 length: 14 amino acids. CDR1 and CDR2 from the germline V gene are SGHDT and YYEEEE. V lost 4 bases, J lost 2 bases, and 13 bases lay in between. The sample originates from a study of T cell repertoires in cytomegalovirus infection. Study-level findings and limits: CMV carriers with the relevant HLA were identified by cumulative public TCR beta family frequency. HLA-C-restricted TCR beta clonotypes specific for CMV led the ex vivo response.

The chain recombines TRBV5-6 with TRBJ2-7; TRBD2 might be the D (6 bases). The specimen comprised CD8+ T cells from cultured PBMCs, sampled from culture after CMV antigen stimulation. The clonotype comes from a human donor in good health (CMV status not recorded). Some clones in this sample may be carry-over from other donors' samples. The CDR3 spells CASSRGTDAYEQYF. CDR3 bases: TGTGCCAGCAGCCGCGGGACTGATGCCTACGAGCAGTACTTC.